The 30 T cell receptor beta chains below all came from one sample that was sequenced in a study of blood T cell repertoires in COVID-19. This table comes from immunoSEQ multiplex PCR, and its TCRdb copy is limited to in-frame clones, with some not included. This sample has 100,000 to 150,000 clones; 70% to 90% occur once, and the top ten carry approximately 8%. Sample: peripheral blood. These receptors were collected from a man aged 65 to 79 who had recovered from COVID-19.

This chain uses TRBV6-5 with TRBJ1-1; tentative D call: TRBD1 (5 bases). Looked up from germline, CDR1 is MNHEY and CDR2 is SVGAGI. Trimming pared 0 bases from V and 3 bases from J, leaving 11 bases between. This CDR3 has 15 amino acids. The CDR3: CASSYSSIRDTEAFF. The CDR3 DNA reads as TGTGCCAGCAGTTACTCGTCAATCAGGGACACTGAAGCTTTCTTT.

This clone was counted only a few times. V is TRBV27 and J is TRBJ2-1, with TRBD1 matching over 8 bases. The CDR3 is made up of 14 amino acids. CDR1 is MNHEY and CDR2 is SMNVEV in the germline V gene (reference sequence). V gave up 8 bases and J gave up 4 bases; unmatched junction bases: 7. The CDR3 DNA sequence: TGTGCCAGCCGTCCGACAGGGGCGTACAATGAGCAGTTCTTC. Translated, it gives CASRPTGAYNEQFF.

The rearrangement uses TRBV24-1 and TRBJ2-2; D possibly corresponds to TRBD1 (5 bases). The CDR3 length is 14 residues. Germline CDR1 and CDR2: KGHDR and SFDVKD. V lost 5 bases to trimming and J lost 7 bases, with 13 bases between them. The CDR3 DNA is TGTGCCACCAGTGCCGCGGATGACAGCGGGGAGCTGTTTTTT. It is translated as CATSAADDSGELFF.

In this sample, this clone turned up once. This chain joins TRBV7-3 and TRBJ2-1, with 11 bases aligning to TRBD2. V was pared by 5 bases and J by 2 bases, with 5 bases of the junction left unmatched. CDR1 and CDR2 (germline): SGHTA, FQGTGA. This CDR3 comprises 16 residues. DNA for the CDR3: TGTGCCAGCAGCCAACTAGCGGGAGAGCCCTACAATGAGCAGTTCTTC. The encoded protein is CASSQLAGEPYNEQFF.

The rearrangement joins TRBV3-1 (or the pseudogene TRBV3-2) to TRBJ1-2, with unresolved D. The CDR3 is 15 residues long. The germline V gene has CDR1 LGHDT and CDR2 YNNKEL (reference sequence). Trimming cost V 0 bases and J 3 bases, with 11 bases left between them. CDR3 sequence (DNA): TGTGCCAGCAGCCAAGATTTATGGAGGTACTATGGCTACACCTTC. This gives the protein CASSQDLWRYYGYTF.

By share of the sample, this clone is medium-sized. The chain links TRBV6-5 to TRBJ1-5; a weak D match, TRBD1 (5 bases). From germline, CDR1 is MNHEY and CDR2 SVGAGI. The CDR3 runs to 16 residues. V lost 4 bases to trimming and J lost 7 bases, with 20 bases between them. The CDR3, as DNA: TGTGCCAGCAGTTCTCAGGGCCGGCTCCTTGGGCAGCCCCAGCATTTT. This gives the protein CASSSQGRLLGQPQHF.

This sequence joins TRBV11-3 and TRBJ2-3; TRBD1 matches at 8 bases. Per germline, CDR1 SGHNT and CDR2 YENEEA. The V gene end was trimmed by 3 bases and the J gene end by 3 bases; junction bases not matched to a gene: 5. The CDR3 has 15 amino acids. CDR3 sequence (DNA): TGTGCCAGCAGCTTCGGACAGGGTAGAACAGATACGCAGTATTTT. It codes for CASSFGQGRTDTQYF.

The chain has TRBV28 and TRBJ1-5, with TRBD1 as a possible D gene (5 bases). This CDR3 has 15 amino acids. Germline lookup yields CDR1 MDHEN and CDR2 SYDVKM. The V end lost 4 bases, the J end lost 0 bases, and 10 bases lay between the germline ends. The CDR3 sequence: CASSSGHYSNQPQHF. The CDR3 nucleotides are TGTGCCAGCAGTTCTGGACACTATAGCAATCAGCCCCAGCATTTT.

This rearrangement joins TRBV28 to TRBJ1-1; no clear D. Germline V gene data show CDR1 as MDHEN and CDR2 as SYDVKM. The CDR3 consists of 12 residues. V shed 5 bases and J shed 2 bases, with 6 bases lying between them. Here the CDR3 DNA reads TGTGCCAGCAGTATCTCTAACACTGAAGCTTTCTTT. Its protein product is CASSISNTEAFF. The full variable domain, completed using reference TRBV28 and TRBJ1-1, is DVKVTQSSRYLVKRTGEKVFLECVQDMDHENMFWYRQDPGLGLRLIYFSYDVKMKEKGDIPEGYSVSREKKERFSLILESASTNQTSMYLCASSISNTEAFFGQGTRLTVV.

This chain links TRBV9 with TRBJ2-7; 9 bases are shared with TRBD1. CDR3 length: 15 amino acids. The germline V gene has CDR1 SGDLS and CDR2 YYNGEE. V lost 0 bases and J lost 3; bases outside the gene matches: 4. The CDR3 here is CASSVEGTGIYEQYF. The CDR3 nucleotides are TGTGCCAGCAGCGTAGAAGGGACAGGGATCTACGAGCAGTACTTC. Full variable domain (rest looked up from reference TRBV9 and TRBJ2-7): DSGVTQTPKHLITATGQRVTLRCSPRSGDLSVYWYQQSLDQGLQFLIQYYNGEERAKGNILERFSAQQFPDLHSELNLSSLELGDSALYFCASSVEGTGIYEQYFGPGTRLTVT.

The gene calls are TRBV10-3 and TRBJ2-1; TRBD2 might be the D (6 bases). The CDR3 has 16 amino acids. Trimming removed 10 bases at V and 5 bases at J, with 24 bases between. Per the germline V gene, CDR1 is ENHRY and CDR2 is SYGVKD. This CDR3 is CATDRGSGGGNNEQFF. The CDR3 DNA reads as TGTGCCACGGATAGAGGTAGCGGTGGGGGGAACAATGAGCAGTTCTTC.

This clone was seen a few times. The J gene is TRBJ2-3, the V gene TRBV5-1; D remains ambiguous. Germline V gene data show CDR1 as SGHRS and CDR2 as YFSETQ. The CDR3 sequence is 14 residues long. With 0 bases removed from V and 4 bases from J, the gap between germline ends came to 9 bases. The CDR3 is CASSLALGADTQYF. CDR3 coding DNA: TGCGCCAGCAGCTTGGCCCTAGGTGCAGATACGCAGTATTTT.

This chain connects TRBV28 to TRBJ2-1; TRBD2 agrees at 7 bases. Germline trimming cut 5 bases from V and 3 bases from J; bases unmatched to any gene: 7. CDR3 size: 15 residues. Germline CDR1 and CDR2: MDHEN and SYDVKM. In DNA form, the CDR3 reads TGTGCCAGCAGTAGGACTAGTACCCACTACAATGAGCAGTTCTTC. It translates to CASSRTSTHYNEQFF. The complete variable domain, with remaining parts taken from reference TRBV28 and TRBJ2-1, reads DVKVTQSSRYLVKRTGEKVFLECVQDMDHENMFWYRQDPGLGLRLIYFSYDVKMKEKGDIPEGYSVSREKKERFSLILESASTNQTSMYLCASSRTSTHYNEQFFGPGTRLTVL.

The rearrangement uses TRBV28 and TRBJ2-2; 9 bases map to TRBD1. There are 14 residues in the CDR3. Germline CDR1 is MDHEN and CDR2 is SYDVKM. V was pared by 8 bases and J by 3 bases, with 4 bases of the junction left unmatched. The DNA of the CDR3 is TGTGCCAGCCGTCGGACAGGGGACACCGGGGAGCTGTTTTTT. This codes for CASRRTGDTGELFF.

The chain has TRBV4-1 and TRBJ1-2, with TRBD1 as a possible D gene (5 bases). The V gene lost 2 bases and the J gene lost 13 bases, with 11 bases spanning the gap. CDR1 is MGHRA, CDR2 YSYEKL, per germline. This CDR3 comprises 11 residues. CDR3 sequence reads: CASSQRGTPTF. CDR3 nucleotide sequence: TGCGCCAGCAGCCAAAGGGGTACCCCCACCTTC.

This clone was counted a few times. The chain employs TRBV7-8 and TRBJ1-6; 7 bases match TRBD1. Germline CDR1 is SGHVS and CDR2 is FQNEAQ. The CDR3 extends over 14 amino acids. V dropped 5 bases and J dropped 7; count of bases not matched to a gene: 5. The CDR3 DNA reads TGTGCCAGCAGCGACAGGGTAGGAAATTCACCCCTCCACTTT. Translating gives CASSDRVGNSPLHF.

The J gene is TRBJ1-2, the V gene TRBV27, with D possibly matching TRBD1 (5 bases). Per germline, CDR1 MNHEY and CDR2 SMNVEV (reference sequence). The CDR3 length is 13 residues. V gave up 4 bases and J gave up 5 bases, with 11 bases separating them. The CDR3 nucleotides are TGTGCCAGCAGTTATGGGGGGAGTTATGGCTACACCTTC. It yields the protein CASSYGGSYGYTF.

The rearrangement links TRBV10-3 to TRBJ2-7; weak D call: TRBD2 (5 bases). Germline CDR1 ENHRY, CDR2 SYGVKD. V shed 0 bases and J shed 2 bases, with 14 bases lying between them. The CDR3 runs to 16 residues. CDR3 amino acids: CAISESGADGAYEQYF. CDR3 DNA sequence: TGTGCCATCAGTGAGTCTGGAGCGGATGGGGCCTACGAGCAGTACTTC.

The V and J genes are TRBV6-5 and TRBJ1-1, with 7 bases matching TRBD1. The CDR3 is made up of 14 amino acids. CDR1 and CDR2 from the germline V gene are MNHEY and SVGAGI. V lost 4 bases, J lost 4 bases, and 6 bases stayed unmatched. This CDR3 is CASSFTTGITEAFF. The CDR3 nucleotides read TGTGCCAGCAGTTTCACGACAGGGATCACTGAAGCTTTCTTT.

Here the CDR3 reads CATSGIRTDTQYF. As DNA, the CDR3 is TGTGCCACCTCAGGTATCCGCACAGATACGCAGTATTTT. The rearrangement joins TRBV15 to TRBJ2-3; no definite D call. CDR1 and CDR2 from the germline V gene are LNHNV and YYDKDF (reference sequence). The CDR3 sequence is 13 residues long. V lost 8 bases and J 1 base, leaving 10 bases between the germline ends. The entire variable domain, with the rest obtained from reference TRBV15 and TRBJ2-3, is as follows: DAMVIQNPRYQVTQFGKPVTLSCSQTLNHNVMYWYQQKSSQAPKLLFHYYDKDFNNEADTPDNFQSRRPNTSFCFLDIRSPGLGDTAMYLCATSGIRTDTQYFGPGTRLTVL.

This chain links TRBV7-8 with TRBJ2-7; D is undetermined. The CDR3 runs 14 residues. CDR1 SGHVS and CDR2 FQNEAQ come from the germline V gene. V was clipped by 0 bases and J by 7 bases, with 13 bases between them. The CDR3 DNA reads as TGTGCCAGCAGCTTAGCGGAGACTTCCTTAGAGCAGTACTTC. Its translation: CASSLAETSLEQYF.

The CDR3 DNA reads TGTGCCAGCAGCCAGTGGCGGGACCAAGAGACCCAGTACTTC. Encoded protein: CASSQWRDQETQYF. J is TRBJ2-5 and V is TRBV2, with a tentative D call TRBD2 (5 bases). CDR3 length: 14 amino acids. Germline CDR1 reads SNHLY; CDR2 reads FYNNEI. The ends were cut back, 6 bases at V and 0 bases at J, with 11 bases in the middle.

The chain employs TRBV27 and TRBJ1-1, with TRBD1 as a possible D gene (5 bases). The CDR3 is 15 amino acids. Germline lookup yields CDR1 MNHEY and CDR2 SMNVEV (reference sequence). Deletions cut 7 bases from V and 2 bases from J, with 17 bases between. This chain's CDR3 is CASNPLNRINTEAFF. CDR3 DNA: TGTGCCAGCAATCCCCTCAACAGGATTAACACTGAAGCTTTCTTT.

The chain uses TRBV9 and TRBJ1-1, with TRBD1 matching 9 bases. Germline CDR1 reads SGDLS; CDR2 reads YYNGEE. Trimming removed 1 base from V and 5 bases from J; junction bases left unmatched: 9. The CDR3 loop spans 16 amino acids. This CDR3 reads CASSVLPGQGGTEAFF. CDR3 nucleotides: TGTGCCAGCAGCGTACTCCCGGGACAGGGAGGTACTGAAGCTTTCTTT.

The chain has TRBV5-6 and TRBJ1-5; 9 nucleotides agree with TRBD1. This CDR3 is built from 17 residues. Trimming removed 3 bases from V and 5 bases from J; junction bases left unmatched: 12. Germline CDR1 reads SGHDT; CDR2 reads YYEEEE. CDR3: CASSSAGTGRFDQPQHF. The CDR3 DNA reads TGTGCCAGCAGCTCGGCCGGGACAGGGAGGTTCGATCAGCCCCAGCATTTT.

The chain is built from TRBV5-4 and TRBJ2-5; 16 bases are a match to TRBD2. Germline V gene sequence: CDR1 SGHNT, CDR2 YYREEE (reference sequence). This CDR3 spans 17 amino acids. The ends lost 3 bases at V and 7 bases at J; junction bases unmatched: 9. The CDR3 spells CASSSGLAGGRRATQYF. DNA for the CDR3: TGTGCCAGCAGCTCGGGACTAGCGGGGGGGCGGCGTGCGACCCAGTACTTC.

The V call is TRBV19, the J call TRBJ1-1; 8 nucleotides agree with TRBD1. With 11 bases clipped from V and 3 bases from J, the junction kept 14 bases outside the gene matches. There are 15 residues in the CDR3. In germline, CDR1 is LNHDA, CDR2 SQIVND (reference sequence). Here the CDR3 DNA reads TGTGCCCCCCAGAGCAGGGGGCGTTGGGACACTGAAGCTTTCTTT. Protein product: CAPQSRGRWDTEAFF.

The chain couples TRBV7-9 to TRBJ1-4; D ambiguous. Germline CDR1 SEHNR, CDR2 FQNEAQ (reference sequence). The V and J ends lost 5 bases and 6 bases respectively, with 16 bases between them. The CDR3 extends over 15 amino acids. Here the CDR3 DNA reads TGTGCCAGCAGCCCCCAATTCGCCGGGGATGAAAAACTGTTTTTT. Amino acid sequence: CASSPQFAGDEKLFF.

The chain employs TRBV7-2 and TRBJ2-4; possibly TRBD1 for D (6 bases). The CDR3 is 14 amino acids. V lost 1 base to trimming and J lost 8 bases, with 12 bases between them. CDR1 SGHTA and CDR2 FQGNSA come from the germline V gene. The CDR3, as DNA: TGTGCCAGCAGCTTAGTTAACGAGGGGGACATTCAGTACTTC. Protein sequence: CASSLVNEGDIQYF.

This chain uses TRBV6-5 with TRBJ1-5, with 8 bases matching TRBD1. V shed 7 bases and J 5 bases; nucleotides not matched to a gene: 4. The CDR3 length is 13 residues. Germline V CDR1 and CDR2: MNHEY, SVGAGI. The CDR3 sequence is CASNGQGDQPQHF. In DNA form, the CDR3 reads TGTGCCAGCAATGGACAGGGTGATCAGCCCCAGCATTTT.